This record concerns one T cell receptor beta chain sequence. The data were taken from a study of blood T cell repertoires in COVID-19. Overall study context: Material from acute and convalescent COVID-19 was sourced from the United States, Italy and Spain. The cDNA or gDNA used as material had been derived from T cells, B-cell-depleted T cells, or PBMCs.

V lost 7 bases and J 3 bases, leaving 18 bases between the germline ends. Germline assignment: CDR1 MDHEN and CDR2 SYDVKM. The CDR3 runs 15 residues. Authors' data handling: Reference gene primers were amplified, and this amplification served to estimate nucleated cell counts. Method: immunoSEQ multiplex PCR; TCRdb's copy keeps in-frame clones and lacks some. The V and J calls and clone size were taken over from that table, and D and trimming were inferred from the DNA. The sample records about 150,000 clones, about 89% being singletons. The specimen sequenced was peripheral blood. The receptor's source is a man aged 50-60 years with acute or convalescent COVID-19. The chain joins TRBV28 to TRBJ1-1, with D uncertain. The CDR3 bases are TGTGCCAGCACCCTAGGGAGTGGCGGGCACACTGAAGCTTTCTTT. Protein product: CASTLGSGGHTEAFF.